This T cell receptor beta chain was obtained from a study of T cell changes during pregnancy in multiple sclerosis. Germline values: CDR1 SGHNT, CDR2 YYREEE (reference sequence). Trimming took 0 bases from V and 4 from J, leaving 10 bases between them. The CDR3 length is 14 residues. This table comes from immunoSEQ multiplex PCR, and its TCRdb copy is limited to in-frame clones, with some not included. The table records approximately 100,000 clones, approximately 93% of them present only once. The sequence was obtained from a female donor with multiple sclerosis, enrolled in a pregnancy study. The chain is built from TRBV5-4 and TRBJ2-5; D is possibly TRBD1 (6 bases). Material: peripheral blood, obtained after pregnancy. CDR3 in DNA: TGTGCCAGCAGCTTGGCTATCAGGGGAGAGACCCAGTACTTC. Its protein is CASSLAIRGETQYF.